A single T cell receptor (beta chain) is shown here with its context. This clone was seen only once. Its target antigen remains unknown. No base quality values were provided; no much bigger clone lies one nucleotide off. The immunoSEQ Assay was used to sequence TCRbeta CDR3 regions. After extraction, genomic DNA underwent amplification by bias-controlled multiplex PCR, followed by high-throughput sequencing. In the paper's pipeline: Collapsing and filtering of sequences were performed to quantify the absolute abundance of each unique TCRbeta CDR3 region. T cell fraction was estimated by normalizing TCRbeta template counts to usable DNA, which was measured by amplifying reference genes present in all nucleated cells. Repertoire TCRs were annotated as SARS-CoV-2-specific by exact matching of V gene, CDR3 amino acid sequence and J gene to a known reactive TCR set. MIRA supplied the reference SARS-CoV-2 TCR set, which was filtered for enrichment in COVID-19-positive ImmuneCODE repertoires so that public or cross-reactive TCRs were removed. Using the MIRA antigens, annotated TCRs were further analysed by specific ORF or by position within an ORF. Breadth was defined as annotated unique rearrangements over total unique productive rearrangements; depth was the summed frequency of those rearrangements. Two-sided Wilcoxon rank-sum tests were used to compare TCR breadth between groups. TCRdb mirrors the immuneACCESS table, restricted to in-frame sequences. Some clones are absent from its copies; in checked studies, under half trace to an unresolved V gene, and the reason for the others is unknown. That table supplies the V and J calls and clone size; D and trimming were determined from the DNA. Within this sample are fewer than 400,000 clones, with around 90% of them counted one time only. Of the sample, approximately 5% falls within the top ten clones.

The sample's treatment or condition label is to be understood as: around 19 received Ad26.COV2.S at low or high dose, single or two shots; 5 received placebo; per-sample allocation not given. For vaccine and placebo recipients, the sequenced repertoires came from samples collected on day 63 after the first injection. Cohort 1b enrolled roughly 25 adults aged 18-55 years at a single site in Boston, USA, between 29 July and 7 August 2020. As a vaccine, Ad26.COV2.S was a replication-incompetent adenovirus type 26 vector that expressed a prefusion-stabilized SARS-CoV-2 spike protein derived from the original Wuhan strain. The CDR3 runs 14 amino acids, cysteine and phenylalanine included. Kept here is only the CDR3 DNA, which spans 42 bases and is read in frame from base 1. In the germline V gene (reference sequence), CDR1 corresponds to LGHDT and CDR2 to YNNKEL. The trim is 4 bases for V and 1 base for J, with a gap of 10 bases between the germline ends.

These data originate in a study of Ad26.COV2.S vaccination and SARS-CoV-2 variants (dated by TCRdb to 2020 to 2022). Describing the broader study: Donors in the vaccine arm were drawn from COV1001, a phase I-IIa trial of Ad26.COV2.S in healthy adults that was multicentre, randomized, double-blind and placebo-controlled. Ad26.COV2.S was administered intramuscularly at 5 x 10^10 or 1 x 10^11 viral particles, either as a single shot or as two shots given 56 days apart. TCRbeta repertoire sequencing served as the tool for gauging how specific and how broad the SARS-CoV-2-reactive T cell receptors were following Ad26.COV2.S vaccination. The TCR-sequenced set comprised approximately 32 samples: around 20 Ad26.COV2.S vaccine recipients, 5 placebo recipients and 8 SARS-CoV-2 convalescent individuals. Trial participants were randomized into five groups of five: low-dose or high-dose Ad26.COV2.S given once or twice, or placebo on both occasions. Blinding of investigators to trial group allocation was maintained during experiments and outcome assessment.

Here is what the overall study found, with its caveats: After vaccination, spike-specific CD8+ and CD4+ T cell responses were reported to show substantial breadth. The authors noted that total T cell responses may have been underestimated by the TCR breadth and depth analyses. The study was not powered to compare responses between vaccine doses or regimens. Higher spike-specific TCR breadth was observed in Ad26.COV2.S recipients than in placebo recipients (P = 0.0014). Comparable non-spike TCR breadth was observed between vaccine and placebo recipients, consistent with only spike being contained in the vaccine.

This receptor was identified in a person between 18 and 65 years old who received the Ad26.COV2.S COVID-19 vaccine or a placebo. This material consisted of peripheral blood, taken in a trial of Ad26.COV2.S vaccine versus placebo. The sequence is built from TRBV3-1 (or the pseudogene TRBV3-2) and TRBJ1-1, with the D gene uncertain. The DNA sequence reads TGTGCCAGCAGCCTAACAGTTGAGAACACTGAAGCTTTCTTT. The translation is CASSLTVENTEAFF.